This T cell receptor beta chain was retrieved from a study of OX40 agonist ivuxolimab in advanced cancers. Overall study context: Partial responses were achieved by three patients: one hepatocellular carcinoma, two cutaneous melanoma.

Excluded were patients having autoimmune disease history or systemic immunosuppression. Study-level findings and limits: Clones of CD4+ and CD8+ blood T cells grew by week 6 at doses of 0.1 to 3.0 mg/kg. In the 0.1-3.0 mg/kg groups, partial responders showed among the lowest expansion.

This clone has a handful of counts. Its antigen is undetermined. Method: immunoSEQ multiplex PCR; TCRdb's copy keeps in-frame clones and lacks some. This table holds roughly 70,000 clones, 84% found once. V was clipped by 1 base and J by 3 bases, with 7 bases between them. The CDR3 totals 13 residues. Germline V gene sequence: CDR1 SGHAT, CDR2 FQNNGV. Here the sequenced sample was CD4+ or CD8+ T cells sorted from blood, taken in a trial of the OX40 agonist ivuxolimab. J is TRBJ2-7 and V is TRBV11-2; D call uncertain. The TCR was taken from an adult with an advanced solid tumor such as melanoma, head and neck, liver or kidney cancer. The CDR3 region is CASSLGGRYEQYF. Written as DNA, the CDR3 is TGTGCCAGCAGCTTAGGTGGGCGCTACGAGCAGTACTTC.